This T cell receptor beta chain was documented in a study of cytomegalovirus exposure and HLA in healthy donors. Regarding the study as a whole: TCR beta V- and J-gene trimming, according to a later analysis, was linked to a missense DCLRE1C variant. Indistinguishability led to the exclusion of some V segments, TRBV6-2 and TRBV6-3 included.

Researchers ran the PCR with 60 Vbeta and 13 Jbeta primers. Data came from immunoSEQ multiplex PCR; TCRdb stores just in-frame clones and leaves some out. The sample yields 130,000 to 150,000 clones, 79% seen once. As regards this clone: Its antigen is not identified.

The CDR3 covers 14 residues. Looked up from germline, CDR1 is SNHLY and CDR2 is FYNNEI. The V and J ends lost 6 bases and 1 base, in that order; junction bases with no gene match: 3. This chain connects TRBV2 to TRBJ1-5; 7 nucleotides line up with TRBD1. The specimen sequenced was PBMCs. The TCR originated in a woman between 40 and 50 years old in good health and CMV-seropositive. The CDR3 DNA reads TGTGCCAGCAGCGAGGGGGCAAGCAATCAGCCCCAGCATTTT. This gives the protein CASSEGASNQPQHF.